These T cell receptor beta chains were read from a single sample in a study of blood T cell repertoires in COVID-19. Using immunoSEQ multiplex PCR, the repertoire was profiled, and TCRdb retains in-frame clones only, with some absent. The sample includes around 300,000 clones, approximately 85% of them seen just once. The sample taken for sequencing was peripheral blood. These receptors came from a woman aged 70-85 years with acute or convalescent COVID-19. The conserved cysteine and the conserved F or W are not part of the CDR3 here. The D gene is left open where the match is weak. Clone size is given for some rows only: seen once, a few or many times, or a class if the clone is expanded.

cdr3_aa cdr3_length d_call clone_size v_call
ASSPRQGAVFSPEAF 15 TRBD1 - TRBV3-1/TRBV3-2
ASRAALSYT 9 - - TRBV2
ASSETLSGEPF 11 TRBD2 - TRBV2
ASSEPRTGGQETQY 14 TRBD1 - TRBV5-4
ASKDPGNEKLF 11 - - TRBV6-5
ASSLDRATDTQY 12 - - TRBV11-3
SARGERGLH 9 TRBD1 once TRBV20-1
ASSSGPGQTVYT 12 TRBD1 - TRBV5-1
SASIDLAF 8 - - TRBV20-1
ASSRDRGTGNSPLH 14 TRBD1 - TRBV19
SVQAGLSTDTQY 12 TRBD2 - TRBV29-1
ASSLAGTGITNEKLF 15 TRBD1 - TRBV5-1
ASSVRSTGRANYGYT 15 TRBD1 - TRBV7-2
ASSYASGLGNEQF 13 TRBD2 - TRBV6-2/TRBV6-3
ACRGAGEYEQY 11 - - TRBV27